This T cell receptor beta chain originates from a study of PD-1 blockade in classical Hodgkin lymphoma. General study points: At baseline, newly diagnosed patients reportedly showed less TCR diversity than healthy donors. In CD4+ cells, TCR diversity went up significantly by C4D1, but in CD8+ cells it did not. For complete responders, baseline diversity was comparable to that of newly diagnosed patients.

On this clone: Its antigen is unidentified.

TCRdb's table, derived via immunoSEQ multiplex PCR, lists solely in-frame clones and lacks some. The sample records about 64,000 clones, 91% being singletons. The CDR3 sequence is 14 residues long. The V and J ends lost 3 bases and 6 bases, in that order; junction bases with no gene match: 1. CDR1 and CDR2 from the germline V gene are MNHEY and SMNVEV (reference sequence). Documented time point: cycle 4 day 1 (C4D1), after less than seven weeks of nivolumab. Patients all relapsed after autologous stem cell transplantation, and there was variation in brentuximab vedotin exposure. Complete response, partial response or progressive disease was each patient's best response.

Source: peripheral blood mononuclear cells (PBMCs), taken before the fourth cycle of nivolumab. The V and J genes are TRBV27 and TRBJ2-1, with TRBD1 matching over 11 bases. The source of this sequence is a human donor with classical Hodgkin lymphoma. This chain's CDR3 is CASSFGTGGNEQFF. In DNA form, the CDR3 reads TGTGCCAGCAGTTTTGGGACAGGGGGCAATGAGCAGTTCTTC.